This T cell receptor (beta chain) was sequenced during a study of type 1 regulatory T cells. Overall study context: T-allo10 is an in vitro-generated, Tr1-enriched CD4 T cell product specific for alloantigen.

Study-wide points: Type 1 regulatory T cells had a more restricted TCR repertoire than non-type 1 regulatory T cells.

Trimming at V came to 3 bases and at J to 6 bases, leaving 2 bases not matched to a gene. The CDR3 spans 13 residues. Germline CDR1 reads SQVTM; CDR2 reads ANQGSEA. In its sample, this clonotype was seen many times. Its antigen is currently unknown. Each CDR3 protein gets one entry after TCRdb re-called the reads with MiXCR. The sample carries approximately 42,000 distinct CDR3 sequences, over 9% recorded once. This TCR came from a human donor in good health. The chain recombines TRBV29-1 with TRBJ1-4; 9 bases match TRBD1. Sequenced material: cultured non-Tr1 T cells, either the whole culture or a sorted T cell fraction (not recorded which). The CDR3: CSVETGGDEKLFF. As DNA, the CDR3 is TGCAGCGTTGAGACAGGGGGGGATGAAAAACTGTTTTTT.